The T cell receptor beta chain described here comes from a study of shared clonotypes between healthy human individuals. Assay: immunoSEQ multiplex PCR; the TCRdb copy retains only in-frame clones and omits some. Here the sample spans around 1.4 million clones, approximately 98.5% being singletons. Sequencing was carried out using naive CD4+ T cells sorted from blood. Specified subset: CD45RA+ positively selected. This receptor was identified in a man aged 25 to 40 in good health.

CDR3 bases: TGTGCCAGCAGCTCGGGGCTAGAGGTGAGCTACGAGCAGTACTTC. It specifies CASSSGLEVSYEQYF. This chain uses TRBV5-4 with TRBJ2-7, with D tentatively TRBD1 or TRBD2 (5 bases each). V dropped 3 bases and J dropped 3 bases, with 16 bases sitting between them. Germline V gene data show CDR1 as SGHNT and CDR2 as YYREEE (reference sequence). The CDR3 spans 15 residues. Full variable domain (outside the CDR3, taken from reference TRBV5-4 and TRBJ2-7): ETGVTQSPTHLIKTRGQQVTLRCSSQSGHNTVSWYQQALGQGPQFIFQYYREEENGRGNFPPRFSGLQFPNYSSELNVNALELDDSALYLCASSSGLEVSYEQYFGPGTRLTVT.